The rows below give T cell receptor beta chains drawn from one sample of a study of T cells in Graves' hyperthyroidism and ophthalmopathy. Using its own MiXCR run on the multiplex PCR reads, TCRdb lists one record per CDR3 protein. The table records 300,000 to 350,000 distinct CDR3 sequences, around 18% of them present only once. Sequencing was performed on blood. The receptors stem from a woman aged 35 to 49 with Graves' ophthalmopathy. CDR3s include the opening cysteine and the closing phenylalanine or tryptophan. Fields, in order: V gene, clone size, CDR3 length, D gene, J gene, CDR3 protein, CDR3 DNA. D genes are given only for firm matches. Clone size is shown for a subset of rows, as once, few, many or a class of expanded clone.

TRBV29-1	many	12	.	TRBJ1-2	CSVEGEGFGYTF	TGCAGCGTTGAAGGGGAGGGTTTTGGCTACACCTTC
TRBV6-5	many	13	.	TRBJ1-2	CASSLSVDYGYTF	TGTGCCAGCAGTTTGAGTGTAGACTATGGCTACACCTTC
TRBV6-4	.	18	TRBD1	TRBJ2-7	CASRTGTGGFLGPYEQYF	TGTGCCAGCAGGACCGGGACAGGGGGGTTTCTCGGGCCCTACGAGCAGTACTTC
TRBV7-2	many	15	.	TRBJ1-5	CASSLAGGFNQPQHF	TGTGCCAGCAGCTTAGCCGGGGGCTTTAATCAGCCCCAGCATTTT
TRBV6-1	.	14	TRBD1	TRBJ2-7	CASSASRTGTEQYF	TGTGCCAGCAGTGCCTCCCGGACAGGGACCGAGCAGTACTTC
TRBV20-1	many	14	TRBD1	TRBJ2-5	CNATGDRGYETQYF	TGCAATGCGACCGGGGACAGGGGGTATGAGACCCAGTACTTC
TRBV29-1	many	13	.	TRBJ1-2	CSVDPGDFDGYTF	TGCAGCGTTGACCCAGGGGACTTTGATGGCTACACCTTC
TRBV6-1	.	17	TRBD2	TRBJ2-2	CASSQRLAGGGGGELFF	TGTGCCAGCAGTCAAAGACTAGCGGGAGGTGGAGGCGGGGAGCTGTTTTTT
TRBV28	many	13	.	TRBJ1-2	CASSLSTDYGYTF	TGTGCCAGCAGTTTATCGACAGACTATGGCTACACCTTC
TRBV7-2	.	22	TRBD2	TRBJ2-5	CASSTQIRPPGLAGVPGETQYF	TGTGCCAGCAGCACCCAGATCCGCCCCCCGGGACTAGCGGGAGTACCGGGGGAGACCCAGTACTTC
TRBV7-6	.	15	TRBD1	TRBJ2-7	CASSRQGQGAYEQYF	TGTGCCAGCAGCCGACAGGGACAGGGGGCTTACGAGCAGTACTTC
TRBV6-2/TRBV6-3	many	12	.	TRBJ2-7	CASSDDRYEQYF	TGTGCCAGCAGCGACGACAGGTACGAGCAGTACTTC
TRBV5-1	many	14	TRBD1	TRBJ1-3	CATGTGGAGNTIYF	TGCGCCACCGGGACAGGGGGTGCTGGAAACACCATATATTTT
TRBV20-1	.	12	TRBD1	TRBJ2-5	CSALQDRDTQYF	TGCAGTGCCTTACAGGACAGGGATACCCAGTACTTC
TRBV4-3	many	15	.	TRBJ1-5	CASSQERAVNQPQHF	TGCGCCAGCAGCCAAGAACGGGCAGTTAATCAGCCCCAGCATTTT
TRBV20-1	many	14	.	TRBJ1-1	CSASRGTLGTEAFF	TGCAGTGCTAGTCGTGGGACGCTCGGAACTGAAGCTTTCTTT
TRBV20-1	many	13	TRBD1	TRBJ1-1	CSACDRGDTEAFF	TGCAGTGCTTGCGACAGGGGGGACACTGAAGCTTTCTTT
TRBV11-3	.	15	.	TRBJ2-5	CASSLGQWRLETQYF	TGTGCCAGCAGCTTAGGCCAGTGGAGGTTAGAGACCCAGTACTTC
TRBV30	many	15	.	TRBJ2-7	CAWSILSDMRYEQYF	TGTGCCTGGAGTATCCTCAGCGATATGCGGTACGAGCAGTACTTC
TRBV6-2/TRBV6-3	many	13	.	TRBJ1-1	CASSEEGGTEAFF	TGTGCCAGCAGCGAGGAAGGTGGCACTGAAGCTTTCTTT
TRBV6-5	many	15	TRBD1	TRBJ1-1	CASSYSGQANTEAFF	TGTGCCAGCAGTTACTCTGGACAGGCGAACACTGAAGCTTTCTTT
TRBV28	many	16	TRBD1	TRBJ1-2	CASSLGLRQGGYGYTF	TGTGCCAGCAGTTTAGGACTGCGACAGGGAGGCTATGGCTACACCTTC
TRBV6-5	many	17	.	TRBJ1-1	CASSYTRTARSGTEAFF	TGTGCCAGCAGTTACACCCGGACAGCCCGTAGTGGCACTGAAGCTTTCTTT
TRBV6-1	.	16	.	TRBJ1-1	CASIASWEAPYTEAFF	TGTGCCAGCATCGCATCCTGGGAGGCTCCCTACACTGAAGCTTTCTTT
TRBV6-1	.	14	.	TRBJ2-7	CASSEVRQSYEQYF	TGTGCCAGCAGTGAAGTCCGACAGAGCTACGAGCAGTACTTC
TRBV4-1	many	14	TRBD1	TRBJ2-5	CASSPDRAQETQYF	TGCGCCAGCAGCCCTGACAGGGCCCAAGAGACCCAGTACTTC
TRBV9	many	17	.	TRBJ2-6	CASSVWDTSSGANVLTF	TGTGCCAGCAGCGTATGGGACACCAGCTCTGGGGCCAACGTCCTGACTTTC
TRBV18	.	16	.	TRBJ2-2	CASSPREGADTGELFF	TGTGCCAGCTCACCCCGGGAGGGGGCCGACACCGGGGAGCTGTTTTTT
TRBV20-1	.	15	TRBD2	TRBJ2-7	CSARGGLAGPYEQYF	TGCAGTGCTAGGGGGGGACTAGCGGGCCCCTACGAGCAGTACTTC
TRBV29-1	many	16	TRBD1	TRBJ1-2	CSVWGGTGAPNYGYTF	TGCAGCGTTTGGGGGGGGACAGGAGCGCCTAACTATGGCTACACCTTC
TRBV30	few	12	TRBD2	TRBJ2-7	CAWRGGAYEQYF	TGTGCCTGGAGGGGGGGGGCCTACGAGCAGTACTTC
TRBV28	many	15	.	TRBJ2-2	CASSLHAGNTGELFF	TGTGCCAGCAGTCTCCACGCCGGGAACACCGGGGAGCTGTTTTTT
TRBV5-6	many	15	.	TRBJ2-3	CASSFGSPSTDTQYF	TGTGCCAGCAGCTTTGGGTCCCCTAGCACAGATACGCAGTATTTT
TRBV6-5	many	14	.	TRBJ2-4	CASSTSGTKNIQYF	TGTGCCAGCAGTACCTCAGGAACCAAAAACATTCAGTACTTC
TRBV6-5	.	13	.	TRBJ2-5	CASSYPVKGTQYF	TGTGCCAGCAGTTATCCCGTTAAAGGGACCCAGTACTTC
TRBV28	many	14	.	TRBJ1-1	CAAQLLRGGTEAFF	TGTGCCGCGCAACTCCTCAGGGGAGGGACTGAAGCTTTCTTT
TRBV6-2/TRBV6-3	many	17	TRBD2	TRBJ2-7	CASSYYSESGSPAGQYF	TGTGCCAGCAGTTATTACTCGGAGAGCGGGAGTCCCGCGGGGCAGTACTTC
TRBV12-3/TRBV12-4	many	14	.	TRBJ1-2	CASSFSGVPYGYTF	TGTGCCAGCAGTTTCTCAGGGGTTCCCTATGGCTACACCTTC
TRBV12-3/TRBV12-4	.	15	.	TRBJ1-2	CASSLGRRFSFGYTF	TGTGCCAGCAGTTTGGGACGCCGTTTTAGTTTTGGCTACACCTTC
TRBV6-1	many	17	TRBD1	TRBJ2-4	CASSEGDRGWGKNIQYF	TGTGCCAGCAGTGAAGGGGACAGGGGATGGGGCAAAAACATTCAGTACTTC
TRBV12-3/TRBV12-4	many	13	.	TRBJ1-5	CASSFGQNQPQHF	TGTGCCAGCAGTTTTGGACAGAATCAGCCCCAGCATTTT
TRBV3-1	.	17	TRBD1	TRBJ2-2	CASSQDWDRANTGELFF	TGTGCCAGCAGCCAAGATTGGGACAGGGCGAACACCGGGGAGCTGTTTTTT
TRBV12-3/TRBV12-4	many	13	.	TRBJ2-7	CASSPRDSYEQYF	TGTGCCAGCAGCCCCAGGGATTCCTACGAGCAGTACTTC
TRBV6-2/TRBV6-3	many	13	.	TRBJ2-7	CASKGGQPYEQYF	TGTGCCAGCAAGGGCGGACAGCCCTACGAGCAGTACTTC
TRBV10-2	many	12	TRBD1	TRBJ2-7	CASSLGGQGTSF	TGCGCCAGCAGTCTGGGGGGACAGGGTACTAGCTTC
TRBV6-1	.	15	.	TRBJ1-2	CASSVLTHGNYGYTF	TGTGCCAGCAGTGTTCTGACACACGGAAACTATGGCTACACCTTC
TRBV9	.	15	.	TRBJ1-4	CASSVGSVANEKLFF	TGTGCCAGCAGCGTAGGGTCGGTAGCTAATGAAAAACTGTTTTTT